This T cell receptor beta chain was identified in a study of technical replicates of blood from a few donors. Libraries were prepared by immunoSEQ multiplex PCR; TCRdb keeps only in-frame clonotypes and omits some of them. The table includes about 81,000 clones, approximately 96% detected once. The CDR3 extends over 16 amino acids. The germline V gene encodes CDR1 SGHTA and CDR2 FQGNSA. Trimming stripped 0 bases from V and 4 bases from J, with 13 bases between. The sequence came from a human donor in good health. Sequenced: T cells isolated from PBMCs. The chain uses TRBV7-2 and TRBJ2-1; possibly TRBD2 for D (5 bases). The CDR3 nucleotides read TGTGCCAGCAGCTTAGCAGGCAGCTCGGGATACAATGAGCAGTTCTTC. It yields the protein CASSLAGSSGYNEQFF.